Listed below are T cell receptor beta chains from one sample, sequenced in a study of shared clonotypes between healthy human individuals. Clones were read by immunoSEQ multiplex PCR, and TCRdb kept only the in-frame ones, dropping some. The table has some 2,400,000 clones, approximately 94% seen once. Sequencing was performed on naive CD4+ T cells sorted from blood. All receptors derive from a man younger than 30 in good health. CDR3s leave out the opening cysteine and the closing phenylalanine or tryptophan.

J gene: TRBJ1-1
V gene: TRBV7-2
CDR3 protein: ASTVRLGGTEAF

J gene: TRBJ1-6
V gene: TRBV5-1
CDR3 protein: ASSLGAGGSNSPLH

J gene: TRBJ2-2
V gene: TRBV7-7
CDR3 protein: ASSPRDRGLGRTGELF

J gene: TRBJ1-5
V gene: TRBV6-6
CDR3 protein: ASSYGSNQPQH

J gene: TRBJ2-1
V gene: TRBV15
CDR3 protein: ATGGSKRNEQF

J gene: TRBJ2-7
V gene: TRBV10-2
CDR3 protein: ASFPGLAGVPFLY

J gene: TRBJ2-7
V gene: TRBV29-1
CDR3 protein: SVATGLCEQY

J gene: TRBJ1-4
V gene: TRBV4-3
CDR3 protein: ASSQFNSATNEKLF

J gene: TRBJ2-3
V gene: TRBV5-6
CDR3 protein: ASSLAYRGHPSTDTQY

J gene: TRBJ2-1
V gene: TRBV4-1
CDR3 protein: ASSQDGPWTSGRIQF

J gene: TRBJ2-4
V gene: TRBV29-1
CDR3 protein: SVRGRLAKNIQY

J gene: TRBJ2-5
V gene: TRBV4-1
CDR3 protein: ASSQLSTGGAETQY

J gene: TRBJ1-2
V gene: TRBV30
CDR3 protein: AWSEGGAYGYT

J gene: TRBJ2-3
V gene: TRBV10-3
CDR3 protein: ATTVGDTDTQY

J gene: TRBJ2-7
V gene: TRBV29-1
CDR3 protein: SVPGQLPYEQY

J gene: TRBJ1-1
V gene: TRBV9
CDR3 protein: ASSVAPTSNTEAF

J gene: TRBJ1-4
V gene: TRBV5-6
CDR3 protein: ASSLVRLQPNEKLF

J gene: TRBJ1-5
V gene: TRBV28
CDR3 protein: AVGQGGIRPQH

J gene: TRBJ2-6
V gene: TRBV5-1
CDR3 protein: ASSFRDSGANVLT

J gene: TRBJ2-3
V gene: TRBV28
CDR3 protein: ASSTGSPDTQY

J gene: TRBJ1-5
V gene: TRBV2
CDR3 protein: ASRGTVEPQH

J gene: TRBJ1-4
V gene: TRBV18
CDR3 protein: ASSPPGQLEKLF

J gene: TRBJ2-7
V gene: TRBV6-1
CDR3 protein: ASSEGPGQGVYEQY

J gene: TRBJ1-1
V gene: TRBV29-1
CDR3 protein: SGQGVVNTEAF

J gene: TRBJ1-6
V gene: TRBV4-3
CDR3 protein: ASSRDGYSPLH

J gene: TRBJ2-1
V gene: TRBV15
CDR3 protein: ATSRDPDMYEQF

J gene: TRBJ2-1
V gene: TRBV10-3
CDR3 protein: AISQTSGVYNEQF

J gene: TRBJ1-5
V gene: TRBV4-1
CDR3 protein: ASSHNSAAGFSNQPQH

J gene: TRBJ2-7
V gene: TRBV2
CDR3 protein: ASRGGSYEQY

J gene: TRBJ2-3
V gene: TRBV7-2
CDR3 protein: ASSSQAGGRDTQY

J gene: TRBJ2-7
V gene: TRBV18
CDR3 protein: ASSPTSGGLPPYEQY

J gene: TRBJ1-2
V gene: TRBV25-1
CDR3 protein: ASSEGFRADRGFGYT

J gene: TRBJ1-6
V gene: TRBV28
CDR3 protein: ASSYRYPSSYNSPLH

J gene: TRBJ2-3
V gene: TRBV4-1
CDR3 protein: ASSPGLNTDTQY

J gene: TRBJ2-7
V gene: TRBV30
CDR3 protein: AWGQGDEQY

J gene: TRBJ1-1
V gene: TRBV29-1
CDR3 protein: SVVDVEGTTEAF

J gene: TRBJ2-3
V gene: TRBV11-2
CDR3 protein: ASSFTSGTTDTQY

J gene: TRBJ1-1
V gene: TRBV29-1
CDR3 protein: SVERALGTEAF

J gene: TRBJ1-6
V gene: TRBV2
CDR3 protein: ASRSQGSPLH

J gene: TRBJ2-7
V gene: TRBV10-3
CDR3 protein: AISGDEGLYEQY

J gene: TRBJ2-7
V gene: TRBV10-3
CDR3 protein: AGGPSYEQY

J gene: TRBJ1-2
V gene: TRBV21-1
CDR3 protein: ASSKGPFRDSYGYT

J gene: TRBJ1-1
V gene: TRBV29-1
CDR3 protein: SVVRHLNTEAF

J gene: TRBJ2-3
V gene: TRBV10-3
CDR3 protein: AISADTDTQY

J gene: TRBJ2-6
V gene: TRBV4-3
CDR3 protein: ASSPSVAGANVLT

J gene: TRBJ2-5
V gene: TRBV25-1
CDR3 protein: ASSPLGRGDQETQY

J gene: TRBJ2-1
V gene: TRBV28
CDR3 protein: ASSSPGLAAENEQF

J gene: TRBJ2-7
V gene: TRBV6-5
CDR3 protein: ASSYSRQLVGYEQY

J gene: TRBJ2-7
V gene: TRBV4-1
CDR3 protein: ASTKPGTYEQY

J gene: TRBJ2-1
V gene: TRBV9
CDR3 protein: ASNAPGTLTYNEQF

J gene: TRBJ2-7
V gene: TRBV30
CDR3 protein: AWSVGAGLSYEQY

J gene: TRBJ1-5
V gene: TRBV27
CDR3 protein: ASSSGTGGWPQH

J gene: TRBJ1-2
V gene: TRBV19
CDR3 protein: ASSAPRGRRDYGYT

J gene: TRBJ2-3
V gene: TRBV5-8
CDR3 protein: ASSLDRDGDTQY

J gene: TRBJ2-7
V gene: TRBV11-2
CDR3 protein: ASSLAPPYEQY

J gene: TRBJ1-3
V gene: TRBV6-6
CDR3 protein: ASSYQGLSSGNTIY

J gene: TRBJ2-2
V gene: TRBV4-3
CDR3 protein: ASSHLLGQGAAGELF

J gene: TRBJ1-4
V gene: TRBV4-3
CDR3 protein: ASGYGDSLNEKLF